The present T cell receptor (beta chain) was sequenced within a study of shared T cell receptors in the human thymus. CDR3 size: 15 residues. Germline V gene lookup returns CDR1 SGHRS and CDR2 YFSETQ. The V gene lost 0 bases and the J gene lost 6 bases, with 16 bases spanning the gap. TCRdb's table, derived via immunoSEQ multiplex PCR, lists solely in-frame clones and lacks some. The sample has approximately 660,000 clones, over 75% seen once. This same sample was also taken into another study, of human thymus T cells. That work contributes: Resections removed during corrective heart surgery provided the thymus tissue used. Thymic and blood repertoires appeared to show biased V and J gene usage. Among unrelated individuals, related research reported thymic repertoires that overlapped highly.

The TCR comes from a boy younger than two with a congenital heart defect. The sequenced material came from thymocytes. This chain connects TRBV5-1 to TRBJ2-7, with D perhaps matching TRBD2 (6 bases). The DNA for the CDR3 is TGCGCCAGCAGCTTGGAGGGCCCCGGAGGGTCCGAGCAGTACTTC. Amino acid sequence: CASSLEGPGGSEQYF.